This T cell receptor (beta chain) is from a study of shared clonotypes between healthy human individuals. The donor cohort consisted entirely of Caucasian adults residing in Nashville, Tennessee. Trimming at V came to 4 bases and at J to 5 bases, leaving 10 bases not matched to a gene. Germline V gene sequence: CDR1 MGHRA, CDR2 YSYEKL. CDR3 length equals 15 residues. A deep-level run was used for the assay. TCRdb keeps only in-frame clones here, not all; method: immunoSEQ multiplex PCR. The sample lists about 640,000 clones, approximately 75% occurring once. This clonotype was sampled from a young woman in good health. The chain joins TRBV4-1 to TRBJ1-2; 7 nucleotides line up with TRBD1. Source material: memory CD4+ T cells sorted from blood. The subset was: CD45RA-negative fraction. CDR3 in amino acids: CASSPPDRKGYGYTF. Here the CDR3 DNA reads TGCGCCAGCAGCCCTCCGGACAGGAAAGGATATGGCTACACCTTC.